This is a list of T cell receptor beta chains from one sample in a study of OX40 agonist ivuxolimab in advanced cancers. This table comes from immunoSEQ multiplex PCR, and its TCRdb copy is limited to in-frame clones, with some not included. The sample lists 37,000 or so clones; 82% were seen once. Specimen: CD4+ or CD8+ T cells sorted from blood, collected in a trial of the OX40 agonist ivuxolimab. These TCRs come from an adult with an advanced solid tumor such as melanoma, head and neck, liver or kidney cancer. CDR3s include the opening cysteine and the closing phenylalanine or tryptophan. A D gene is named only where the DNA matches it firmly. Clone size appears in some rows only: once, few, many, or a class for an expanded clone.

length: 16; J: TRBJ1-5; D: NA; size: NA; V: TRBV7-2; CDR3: CASSLEGRGGWQPQHF; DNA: TGTGCCAGCAGCTTAGAAGGGAGGGGGGGGTGGCAGCCCCAGCATTTT
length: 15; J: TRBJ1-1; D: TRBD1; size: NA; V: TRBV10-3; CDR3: CAISDHGTGDTEAFF; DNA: TGTGCCATCAGTGACCACGGGACAGGGGACACTGAAGCTTTCTTT
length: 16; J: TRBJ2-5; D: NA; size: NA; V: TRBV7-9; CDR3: CASSLIISSKQETQYF; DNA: TGTGCCAGCAGCTTAATAATCTCTTCTAAACAAGAGACCCAGTACTTC
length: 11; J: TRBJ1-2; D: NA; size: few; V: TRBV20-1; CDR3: CSASYKDGYTF; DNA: TGCAGTGCTAGCTATAAAGATGGCTACACCTTC
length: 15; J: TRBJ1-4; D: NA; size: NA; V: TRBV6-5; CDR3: CASSNLLGSQVKLFF; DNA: TGTGCCAGCAGTAACCTCCTGGGGAGCCAAGTAAAACTGTTTTTT
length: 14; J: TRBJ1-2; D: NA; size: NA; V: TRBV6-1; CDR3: CASSDAGDFDGYTF; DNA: TGTGCCAGCAGTGACGCTGGGGATTTCGATGGCTACACCTTC
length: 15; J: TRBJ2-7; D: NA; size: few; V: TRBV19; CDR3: CASRAPGERDYEQYF; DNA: TGTGCCAGTAGAGCGCCGGGGGAGAGGGACTACGAGCAGTACTTC
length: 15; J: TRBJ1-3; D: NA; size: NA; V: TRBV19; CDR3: CASSIQGVSGNTIYF; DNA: TGTGCCAGTAGTATTCAGGGAGTCTCTGGAAACACCATATATTTT
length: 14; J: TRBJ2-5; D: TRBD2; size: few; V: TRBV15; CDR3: CATSRDGTIETQYF; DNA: TGTGCCACCAGCAGAGATGGGACTATAGAGACCCAGTACTTC
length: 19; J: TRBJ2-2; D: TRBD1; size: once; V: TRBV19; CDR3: CASSIRGQGARKNTGELFF; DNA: TGTGCCAGTAGTATACGGGGACAGGGGGCTCGGAAAAACACCGGGGAGCTGTTTTTT
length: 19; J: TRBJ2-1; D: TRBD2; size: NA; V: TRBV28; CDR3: CASSLTGLAGGRSYNEQFF; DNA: TGTGCCAGCAGCCTAACCGGACTAGCGGGGGGCAGATCCTACAATGAGCAGTTCTTC
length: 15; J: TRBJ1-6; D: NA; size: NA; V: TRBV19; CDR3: CASSPGTGRNSPLHF; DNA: TGTGCCAGTAGTCCGGGGACGGGGAGAAATTCACCCCTCCACTTT
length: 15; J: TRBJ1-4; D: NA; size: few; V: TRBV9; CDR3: CASSVRGSANEKLFF; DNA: TGTGCCAGCAGCGTAAGGGGGTCAGCTAATGAAAAACTGTTTTTT
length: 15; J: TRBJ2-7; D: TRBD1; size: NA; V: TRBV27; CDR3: CASSRRTGDIYEQYF; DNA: TGTGCCAGCAGTAGGAGGACAGGGGACATCTACGAGCAGTACTTC
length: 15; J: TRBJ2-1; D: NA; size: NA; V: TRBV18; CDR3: CASSPSPTRQDEQFF; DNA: TGTGCCAGCTCACCGTCCCCGACTCGTCAGGATGAGCAGTTCTTC
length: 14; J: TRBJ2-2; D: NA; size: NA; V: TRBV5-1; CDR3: CATSVGGAGGELFF; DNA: TGCGCCACCTCGGTAGGGGGGGCCGGCGGGGAGCTGTTTTTT
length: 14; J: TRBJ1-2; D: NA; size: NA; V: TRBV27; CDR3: CASSRGVVNYGYTF; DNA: TGTGCCAGCAGCCGGGGAGTGGTTAACTATGGCTACACCTTC
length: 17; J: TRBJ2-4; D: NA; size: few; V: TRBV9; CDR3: CASSVAMSGIAKNIQYF; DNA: TGTGCCAGCAGCGTAGCCATGTCGGGGATAGCCAAAAACATTCAGTACTTC
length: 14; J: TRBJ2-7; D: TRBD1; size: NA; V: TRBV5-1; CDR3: CASSYRDRDHEQYF; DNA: TGCGCCAGCAGCTACCGGGACAGGGACCACGAGCAGTACTTC
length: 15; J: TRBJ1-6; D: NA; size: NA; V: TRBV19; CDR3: CASSIEAGDNSPLHF; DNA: TGTGCCAGTAGTATAGAGGCAGGAGATAATTCACCCCTCCACTTT
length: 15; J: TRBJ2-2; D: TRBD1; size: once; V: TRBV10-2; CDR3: CASRGRDRGSGELFF; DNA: TGCGCCAGCAGAGGCCGGGACAGGGGTTCCGGGGAGCTGTTTTTT
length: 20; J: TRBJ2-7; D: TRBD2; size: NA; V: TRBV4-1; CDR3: CASSQEPPTSGSIVPYEQYF; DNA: TGCGCCAGCAGCCAAGAACCCCCGACTAGCGGGTCCATAGTCCCCTACGAGCAGTACTTC
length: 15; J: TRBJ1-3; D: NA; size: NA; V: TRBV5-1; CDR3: CASSLAYGSGNTIYF; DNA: TGCGCCAGCAGCTTGGCCTATGGCTCTGGAAACACCATATATTTT
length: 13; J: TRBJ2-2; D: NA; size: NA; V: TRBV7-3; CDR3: CASSFIQSGELFF; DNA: TGTGCCAGCAGCTTTATTCAATCCGGGGAGCTGTTTTTT
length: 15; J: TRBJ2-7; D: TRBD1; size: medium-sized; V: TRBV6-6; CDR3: CASSYRDSGSYEQYF; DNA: TGTGCCAGCAGCTACCGGGACAGTGGGTCCTACGAGCAGTACTTC
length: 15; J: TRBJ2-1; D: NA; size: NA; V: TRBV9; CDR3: CASSVTSYSNNEQFF; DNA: TGTGCCAGCAGCGTCACTAGCTATTCCAACAATGAGCAGTTCTTC
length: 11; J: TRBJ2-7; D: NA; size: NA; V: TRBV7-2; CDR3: CASSPHYEQYF; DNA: TGTGCCAGCAGCCCACACTACGAGCAGTACTTC
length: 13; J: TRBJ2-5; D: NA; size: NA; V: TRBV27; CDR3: CASSVGALGTQYF; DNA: TGTGCCAGCAGTGTGGGAGCCCTCGGGACCCAGTACTTC
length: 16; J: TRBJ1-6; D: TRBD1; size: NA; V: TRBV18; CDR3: CASSARQGVAASPLHF; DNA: TGTGCCAGCTCCGCAAGACAGGGCGTGGCTGCTTCACCCCTCCACTTT
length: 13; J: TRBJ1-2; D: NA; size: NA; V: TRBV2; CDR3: CASSEFQGTGYTF; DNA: TGTGCCAGCAGTGAATTCCAGGGAACTGGCTACACCTTC
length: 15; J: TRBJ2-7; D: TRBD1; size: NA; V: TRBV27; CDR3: CASSTTGGVLYEQYF; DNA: TGTGCCAGCAGTACTACAGGGGGAGTTCTATACGAGCAGTACTTC
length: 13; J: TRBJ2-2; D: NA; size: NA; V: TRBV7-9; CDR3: CASSLLWGRELFF; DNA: TGTGCCAGCAGTCTCCTGTGGGGTCGGGAGCTGTTTTTT
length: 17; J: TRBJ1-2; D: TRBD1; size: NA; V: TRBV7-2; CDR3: CASSLDAGTGGAGGYTF; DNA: TGTGCCAGCAGCTTAGATGCCGGGACAGGGGGCGCGGGAGGCTACACCTTC
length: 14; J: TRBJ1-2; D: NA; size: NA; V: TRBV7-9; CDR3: CASSGNRVNYGYTF; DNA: TGTGCCAGCAGCGGAAACAGGGTAAACTATGGCTACACCTTC
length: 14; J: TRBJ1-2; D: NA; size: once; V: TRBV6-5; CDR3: CASSYGGGDYGYTF; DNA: TGTGCCAGCAGTTACGGTGGAGGGGACTATGGCTACACCTTC
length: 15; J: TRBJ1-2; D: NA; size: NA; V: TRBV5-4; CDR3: CASSLALGGASGYTF; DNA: TGTGCCAGCAGCTTGGCCCTCGGGGGCGCCAGTGGCTACACCTTC
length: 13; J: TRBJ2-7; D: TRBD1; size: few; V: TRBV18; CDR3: CASSRQGTYEQYF; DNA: TGTGCCAGCTCACGACAGGGGACCTACGAGCAGTACTTC
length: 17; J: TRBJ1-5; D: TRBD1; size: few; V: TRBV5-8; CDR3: CASSLYNRGPGDQPQHF; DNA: TGTGCCAGCAGCTTGTATAACAGGGGGCCCGGGGATCAGCCCCAGCATTTT
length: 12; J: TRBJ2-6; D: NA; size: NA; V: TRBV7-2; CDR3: CASHSGANVLTF; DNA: TGTGCCAGTCACTCTGGGGCCAACGTCCTGACTTTC
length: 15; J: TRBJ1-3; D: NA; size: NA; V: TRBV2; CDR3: CTSSVYFVAGNTIYF; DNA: TGTACCAGCAGTGTGTATTTTGTAGCTGGAAACACCATATATTTT
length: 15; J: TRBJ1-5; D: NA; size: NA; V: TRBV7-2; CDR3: CASSLVGGDNQPQHF; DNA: TGTGCCAGCAGCTTAGTTGGGGGGGACAATCAGCCCCAGCATTTT
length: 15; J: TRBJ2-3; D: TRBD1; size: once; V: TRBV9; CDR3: CASNDNRGAGDTQYF; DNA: TGTGCCAGCAATGATAACAGGGGTGCGGGAGATACGCAGTATTTT
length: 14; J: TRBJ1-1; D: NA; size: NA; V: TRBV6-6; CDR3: CASSPARGGAEAFF; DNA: TGTGCCAGCAGTCCAGCCCGAGGTGGTGCTGAAGCTTTCTTT